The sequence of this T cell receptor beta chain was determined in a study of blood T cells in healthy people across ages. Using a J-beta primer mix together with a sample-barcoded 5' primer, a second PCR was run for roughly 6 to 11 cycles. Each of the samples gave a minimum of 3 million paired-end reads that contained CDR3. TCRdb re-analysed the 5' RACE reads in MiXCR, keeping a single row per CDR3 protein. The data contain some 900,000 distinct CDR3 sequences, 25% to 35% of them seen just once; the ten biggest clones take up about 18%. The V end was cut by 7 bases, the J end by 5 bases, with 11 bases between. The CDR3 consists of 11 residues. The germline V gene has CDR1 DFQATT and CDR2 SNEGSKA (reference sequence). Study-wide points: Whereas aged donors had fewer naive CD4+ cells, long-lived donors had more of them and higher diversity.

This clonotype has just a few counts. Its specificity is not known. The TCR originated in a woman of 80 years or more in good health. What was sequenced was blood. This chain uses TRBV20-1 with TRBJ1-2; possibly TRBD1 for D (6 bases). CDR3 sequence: CSGGQLYGYTF. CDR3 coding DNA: TGCAGTGGAGGACAGCTTTATGGCTACACCTTC.